This T cell receptor beta chain was obtained from a study of CD8+ T cells in alopecia areata (dated by TCRdb to between 2018 and 2020). General notes on the study: Skin from C3H/HeJ donors with spontaneous alopecia (roughly 6-12 months old) was grafted onto female C3H/HeJ recipients aged roughly 6-11 weeks. To study T cell clonal expansion in alopecia areata, the researchers applied high-throughput TCRbeta sequencing to both the C3H/HeJ mouse model and human patients. On the human side, TCRbeta sequencing was run on scalp tissue and on sorted CD4+ and CD8+ peripheral blood T cells from healthy controls and from alopecia areata patients with either patchy or totalis/universalis disease. Scalp clonality was compared among normal scalp (n=4), patchy alopecia areata scalp (n=8), and alopecia totalis/universalis scalp (n=8). The RNA source kit depended on sample type: the PAXgene miRNA kit for fixed scalp, the miRNeasy kit for PBMCs, and the RNeasy kit for mouse skin. TCRbeta CDR3 regions were amplified by immunoSEQ multiplex PCR with 35 Vbeta forward and 13 Jbeta reverse primers. Study-wide findings and limitations: Resident alphabeta T cells in normal human skin are also sequenced, complicating scalp TCR repertoire analysis, unlike mouse skin dominated by gammadelta T cells. Shared TCR sequences between patients were less evident than in mice, which may be partly attributable to HLA diversity in the patient population. Compared with normal scalp, lesional scalp, particularly in alopecia totalis/universalis, had higher clonality and more expanded CD8+ clones, which suggests antigenic drive.

Cells from pooled mouse cutaneous lymph nodes were stained for CD4, CD8alpha, NKG2D, NKG2ACE and other markers and then sorted on a BD Influx. Deletion took 5 bases off V and 4 bases off J, with a span of 10 bases between the germline ends. The germline V gene yields NSHNY for CDR1 and SYGAGN for CDR2. Including cysteine and phenylalanine, the CDR3 has 13 amino acids. Sequencing covers 27 bases of the CDR3, shown here with the frame starting at base 1. The library was generated by the immunoSEQ multiplex PCR assay. To provide template for TCR sequencing, every sample had RNA extracted and reverse transcribed into cDNA. First-strand cDNA was synthesized using SuperScript III with a 2:1 mix of oligo-dT and random hexamers. A synthetic immune receptor repertoire was used to assess amplification bias, and residual bias was removed computationally. Libraries were sequenced on Illumina HiSeq with 60 bp reads covering the CDR3, read from J toward V. As for how the authors treated the data: Raw reads were preprocessed to remove errors, and CDR3 was defined by IMGT conventions from the conserved cysteine to phenylalanine. Clonality was computed as 1 minus the Shannon entropy, with the entropy normalized by log2 of the number of productive unique TCRs. Scalp TCRbeta sequences were cross-referenced with sorted blood CD4 and CD8 repertoires so that the CD4 or CD8 identity of scalp clones could be inferred. TCRdb limited this immuneACCESS table to in-frame rearrangements with V and J called. A share of clones is missing; checked studies link under half to unresolved V genes, and the rest is unexplained. D and trimming come from the DNA, and the V and J calls and clone size come from that table. The table records approximately 280,000 clones for this sample, and not one of them appears only once. The leading ten clones occupy roughly 1.2% of the sample.

This clone has more than one count but fewer than ten. No cognate antigen has been identified for it. This may be a read error, as it is one base from a much larger clone. The gene nomenclature and germline references here are murine. Coverage ceases 4 residues before the CDR3 finishes, and the germline J gene fills in the end. This specimen includes other DNA sequences encoding the same CDR3. The sequenced sample consisted of CD4+ T cells sorted from a lymph node. The chain employs TRBV13-1 and TRBJ2-1, with a weak D call of TRBD1 (6 bases match). The sequence was collected from a C3H/HeJ mouse with alopecia areata. The MHC haplotype carried by mice of this strain is H2-k. This receptor has the CDR3 CASSPGQYAEQFF. The CDR3 bases that were read are TGTGCCAGCAGCCCGGGACAATATGCT.